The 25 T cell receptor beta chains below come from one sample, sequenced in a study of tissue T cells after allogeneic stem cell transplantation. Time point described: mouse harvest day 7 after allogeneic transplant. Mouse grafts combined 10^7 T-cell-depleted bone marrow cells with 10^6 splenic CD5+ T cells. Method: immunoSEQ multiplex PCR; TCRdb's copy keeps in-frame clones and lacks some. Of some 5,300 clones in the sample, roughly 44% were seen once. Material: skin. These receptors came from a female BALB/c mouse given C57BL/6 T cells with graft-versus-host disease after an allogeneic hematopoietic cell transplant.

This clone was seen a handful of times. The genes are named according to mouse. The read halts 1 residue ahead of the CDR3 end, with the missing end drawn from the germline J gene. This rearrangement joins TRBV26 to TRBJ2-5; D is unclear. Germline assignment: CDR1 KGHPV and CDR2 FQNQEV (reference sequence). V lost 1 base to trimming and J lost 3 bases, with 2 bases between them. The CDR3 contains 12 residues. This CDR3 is CASSLLQDTQYF. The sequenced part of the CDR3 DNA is TGTGCCAGCAGTCTGTTGCAAGACACCCAGTAC.

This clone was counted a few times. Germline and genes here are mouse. The sequenced CDR3 bases are TGTGCCAGCGGGGACTCCGACTACACC. Protein sequence: CASGDSDYT. The whole CDR3 protein is CASGDSDYTF. The chain joins TRBV13-2 to TRBJ1-2, with D hard to call. The CDR3 is cut off 1 residue early in the read; its end comes from the germline J gene. This CDR3 is 10 amino acids long. Looked up from germline, CDR1 is NNHNN and CDR2 is SYGAGS (reference sequence). V dropped 5 bases and J dropped 3 bases, with 2 bases sitting between them.

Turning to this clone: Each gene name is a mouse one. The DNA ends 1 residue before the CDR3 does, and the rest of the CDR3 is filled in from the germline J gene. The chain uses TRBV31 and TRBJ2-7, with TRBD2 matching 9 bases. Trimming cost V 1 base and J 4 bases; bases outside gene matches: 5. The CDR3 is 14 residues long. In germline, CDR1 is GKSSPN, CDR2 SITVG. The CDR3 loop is CAWSPGTGPYEQYF. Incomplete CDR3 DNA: TGTGCCTGGAGTCCCGGGACTGGGCCGTATGAACAGTAC. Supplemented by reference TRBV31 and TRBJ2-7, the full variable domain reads AQTIHQWPVAEIKAVGSPLSLGCTIKGKSSPNLYWYWQATGGTLQQLFYSITVGQVESVVQLNLSASRPKDDQFILSTEKLLLSHSGFYLCAWSPGTGPYEQYFGPGTRLTVL.

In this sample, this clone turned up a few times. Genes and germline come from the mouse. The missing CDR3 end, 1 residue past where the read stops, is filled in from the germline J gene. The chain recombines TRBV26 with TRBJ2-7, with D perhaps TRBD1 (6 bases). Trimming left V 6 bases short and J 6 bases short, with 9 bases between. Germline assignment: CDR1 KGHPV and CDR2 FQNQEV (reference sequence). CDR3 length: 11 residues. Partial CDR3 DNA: TGTGCCAGCAGACAGGGAGTTGAACAGTAC. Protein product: CASRQGVEQY. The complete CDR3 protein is CASRQGVEQYF.

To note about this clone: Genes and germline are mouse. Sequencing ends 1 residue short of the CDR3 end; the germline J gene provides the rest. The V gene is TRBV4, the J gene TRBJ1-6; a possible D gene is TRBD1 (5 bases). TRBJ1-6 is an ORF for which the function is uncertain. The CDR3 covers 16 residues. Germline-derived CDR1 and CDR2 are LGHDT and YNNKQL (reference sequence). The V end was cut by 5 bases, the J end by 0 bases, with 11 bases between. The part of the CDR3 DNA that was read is TGTGCCAGCAGCCCCCGGACACATTCCTATAATTCGCCCCTCTAC. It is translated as CASSPRTHSYNSPLY. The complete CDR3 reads CASSPRTHSYNSPLYF.

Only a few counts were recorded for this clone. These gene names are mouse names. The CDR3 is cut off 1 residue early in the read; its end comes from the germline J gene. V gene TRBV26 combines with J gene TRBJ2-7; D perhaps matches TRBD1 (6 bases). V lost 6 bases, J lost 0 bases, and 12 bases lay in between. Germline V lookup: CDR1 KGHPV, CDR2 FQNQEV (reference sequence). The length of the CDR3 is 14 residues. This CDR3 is CASSQGQHSYEQYF. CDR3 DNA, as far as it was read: TGTGCCAGCAGCCAGGGACAACACTCCTATGAACAGTAC.

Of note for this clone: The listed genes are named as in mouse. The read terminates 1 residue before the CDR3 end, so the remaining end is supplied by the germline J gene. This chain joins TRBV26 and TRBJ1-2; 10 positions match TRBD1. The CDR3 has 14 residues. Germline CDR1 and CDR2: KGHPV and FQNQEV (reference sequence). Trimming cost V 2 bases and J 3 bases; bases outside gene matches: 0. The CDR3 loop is CASSLGQGDSDYTF. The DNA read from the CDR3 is TGTGCCAGCAGTCTGGGACAGGGGGACTCCGACTACACC.

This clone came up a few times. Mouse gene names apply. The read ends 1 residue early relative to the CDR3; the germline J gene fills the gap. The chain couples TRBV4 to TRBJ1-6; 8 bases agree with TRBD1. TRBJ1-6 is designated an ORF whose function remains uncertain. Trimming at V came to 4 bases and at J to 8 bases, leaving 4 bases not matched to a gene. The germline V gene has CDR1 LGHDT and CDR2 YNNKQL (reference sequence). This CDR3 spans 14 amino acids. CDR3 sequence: CASSSGQGYSPLYF. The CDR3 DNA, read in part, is TGTGCCAGCAGCTCCGGACAGGGCTATTCGCCCCTCTAC.

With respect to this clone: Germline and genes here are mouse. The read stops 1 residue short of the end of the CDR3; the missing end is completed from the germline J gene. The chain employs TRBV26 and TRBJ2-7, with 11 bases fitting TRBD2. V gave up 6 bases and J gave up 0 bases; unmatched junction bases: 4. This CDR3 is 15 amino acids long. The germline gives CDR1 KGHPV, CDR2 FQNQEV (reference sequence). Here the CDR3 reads CASRPDWGGSYEQYF. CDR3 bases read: TGTGCCAGCAGGCCTGACTGGGGGGGCTCCTATGAACAGTAC.

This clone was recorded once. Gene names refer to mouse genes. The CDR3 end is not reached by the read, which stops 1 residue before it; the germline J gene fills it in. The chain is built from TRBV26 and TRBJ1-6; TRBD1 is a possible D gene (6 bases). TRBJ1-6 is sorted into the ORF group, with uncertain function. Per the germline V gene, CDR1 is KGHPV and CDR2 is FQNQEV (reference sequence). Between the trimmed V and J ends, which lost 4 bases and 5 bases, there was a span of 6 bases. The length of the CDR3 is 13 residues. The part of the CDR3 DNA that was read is TGTGCCAGCAGTCCAGGGGATAATTCGCCCCTCTAC. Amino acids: CASSPGDNSPLY. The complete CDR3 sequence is CASSPGDNSPLYF.

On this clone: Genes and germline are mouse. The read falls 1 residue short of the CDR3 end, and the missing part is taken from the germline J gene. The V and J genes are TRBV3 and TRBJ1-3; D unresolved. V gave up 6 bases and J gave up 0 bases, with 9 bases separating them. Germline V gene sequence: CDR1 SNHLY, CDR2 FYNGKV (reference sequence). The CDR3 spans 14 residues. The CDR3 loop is CASSPGISGNTLYF. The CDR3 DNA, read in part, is TGTGCCAGCAGTCCCGGGATTTCTGGAAATACGCTCTAT. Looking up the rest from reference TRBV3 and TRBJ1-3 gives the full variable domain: GPKVLQIPSHQIIDMGQMVTLNCDPVSNHLYFYWYKQILGQQMEFLVNFYNGKVMEKSKLFKDQFSVERPDGSYFTLKIQPTALEDSAVYFCASSPGISGNTLYFGEGSRLIVV.

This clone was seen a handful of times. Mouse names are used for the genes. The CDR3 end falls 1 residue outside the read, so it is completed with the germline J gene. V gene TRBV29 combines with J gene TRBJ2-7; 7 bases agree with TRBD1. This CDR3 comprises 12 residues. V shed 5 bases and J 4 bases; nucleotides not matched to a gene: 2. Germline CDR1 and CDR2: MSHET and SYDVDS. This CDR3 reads CASSPGQYEQYF. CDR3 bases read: TGTGCTAGCAGTCCGGGACAGTATGAACAGTAC.

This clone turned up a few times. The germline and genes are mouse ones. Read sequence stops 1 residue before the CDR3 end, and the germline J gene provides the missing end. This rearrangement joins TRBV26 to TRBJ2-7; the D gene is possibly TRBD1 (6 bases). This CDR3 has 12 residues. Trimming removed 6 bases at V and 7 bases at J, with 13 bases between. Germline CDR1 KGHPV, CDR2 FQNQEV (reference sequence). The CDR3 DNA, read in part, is TGTGCCAGCAGCCCAGGGGCGGGGGAACAGTAC. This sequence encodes CASSPGAGEQY. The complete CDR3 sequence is CASSPGAGEQYF.

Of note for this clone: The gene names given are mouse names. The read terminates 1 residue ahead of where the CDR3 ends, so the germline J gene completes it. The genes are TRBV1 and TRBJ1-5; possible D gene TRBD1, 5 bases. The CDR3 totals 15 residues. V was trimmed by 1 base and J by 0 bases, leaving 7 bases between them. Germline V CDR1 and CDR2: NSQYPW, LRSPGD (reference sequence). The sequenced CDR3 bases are TGCACCTGCAGTGCAGGGGGCTTTAACAACCAGGCTCCGCTT. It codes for CTCSAGGFNNQAPL. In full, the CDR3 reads CTCSAGGFNNQAPLF.

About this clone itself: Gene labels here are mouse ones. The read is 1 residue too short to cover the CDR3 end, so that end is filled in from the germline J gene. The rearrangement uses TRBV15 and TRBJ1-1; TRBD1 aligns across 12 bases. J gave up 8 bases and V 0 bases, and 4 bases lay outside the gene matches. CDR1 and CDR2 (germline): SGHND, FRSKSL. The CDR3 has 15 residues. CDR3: CASSLAPGQGAEVFF. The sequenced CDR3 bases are TGTGCCAGCAGTTTAGCGCCGGGACAGGGGGCGGAAGTCTTC.

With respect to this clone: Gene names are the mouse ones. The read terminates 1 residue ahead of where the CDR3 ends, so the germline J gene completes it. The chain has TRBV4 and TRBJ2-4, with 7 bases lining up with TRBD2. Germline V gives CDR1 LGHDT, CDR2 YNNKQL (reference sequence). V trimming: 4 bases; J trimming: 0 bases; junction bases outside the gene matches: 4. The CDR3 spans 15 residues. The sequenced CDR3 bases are TGTGCCAGCAGCTCGGACTGGTCTAGTCAAAACACCTTGTAC. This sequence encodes CASSSDWSSQNTLY. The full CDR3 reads CASSSDWSSQNTLYF. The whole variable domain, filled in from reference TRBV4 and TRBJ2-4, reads ETAVFQTPNYHVTQVGNEVSFNCKQTLGHDTMYWYKQDSKKLLKIMFSYNNKQLIVNETVPRRFSPQSSDKAHLNLRIKSVEPEDSAVYLCASSSDWSSQNTLYFGAGTRLSVL.

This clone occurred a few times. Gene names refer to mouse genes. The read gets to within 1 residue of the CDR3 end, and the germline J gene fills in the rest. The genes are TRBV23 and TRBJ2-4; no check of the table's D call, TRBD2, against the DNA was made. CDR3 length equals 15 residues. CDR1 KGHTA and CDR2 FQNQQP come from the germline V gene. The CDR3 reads CSSSQNWGSQNTLYF. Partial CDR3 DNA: TGCTCCAGCAGTCAAAACTGGGGAAGTCAAAACACCTTGTAC. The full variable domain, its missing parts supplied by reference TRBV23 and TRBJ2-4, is DAAVTQKPRYLIKMKGQEAEMKCIPEKGHTAVFWYQQKQSKELKFLIYFQNQQPLDQIDMVKERFSAVCPSSSLCSLGIRTCEAEDSALYLCSSSQNWGSQNTLYFGAGTRLSVL.

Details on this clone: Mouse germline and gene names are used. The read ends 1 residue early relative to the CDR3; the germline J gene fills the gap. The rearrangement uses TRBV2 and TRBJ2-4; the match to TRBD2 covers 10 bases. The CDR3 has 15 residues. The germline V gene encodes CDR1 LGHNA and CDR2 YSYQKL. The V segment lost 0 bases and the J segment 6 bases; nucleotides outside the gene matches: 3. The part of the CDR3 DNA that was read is TGTGCCAGCAGCCAAGATCCGGGACTGGGGAACACCTTGTAC. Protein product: CASSQDPGLGNTLY. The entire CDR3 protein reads CASSQDPGLGNTLYF.

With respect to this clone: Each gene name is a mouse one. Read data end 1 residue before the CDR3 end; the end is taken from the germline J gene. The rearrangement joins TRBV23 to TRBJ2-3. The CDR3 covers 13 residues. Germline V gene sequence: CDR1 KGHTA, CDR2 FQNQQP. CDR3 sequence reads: CSSSRDSAETLYF. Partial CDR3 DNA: TGCTCCAGCAGTCGGGACAGTGCAGAAACGCTGTAT. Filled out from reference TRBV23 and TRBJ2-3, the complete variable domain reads DAAVTQKPRYLIKMKGQEAEMKCIPEKGHTAVFWYQQKQSKELKFLIYFQNQQPLDQIDMVKERFSAVCPSSSLCSLGIRTCEAEDSALYLCSSSRDSAETLYFGSGTRLTVL.

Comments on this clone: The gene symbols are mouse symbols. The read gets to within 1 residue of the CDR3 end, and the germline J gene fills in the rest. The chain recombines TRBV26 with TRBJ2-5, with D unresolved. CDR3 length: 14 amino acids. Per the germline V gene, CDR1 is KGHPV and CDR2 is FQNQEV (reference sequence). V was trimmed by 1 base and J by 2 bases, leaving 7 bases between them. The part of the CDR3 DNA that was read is TGTGCCAGCAGTCTGTGGCCACCCCAAGACACCCAGTAC. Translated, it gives CASSLWPPQDTQY. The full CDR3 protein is CASSLWPPQDTQYF.

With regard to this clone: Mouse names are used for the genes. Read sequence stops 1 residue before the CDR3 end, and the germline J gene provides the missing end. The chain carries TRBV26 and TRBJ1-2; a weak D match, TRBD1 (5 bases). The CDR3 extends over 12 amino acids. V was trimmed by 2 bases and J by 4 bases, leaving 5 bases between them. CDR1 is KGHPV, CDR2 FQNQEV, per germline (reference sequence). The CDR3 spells CASSLGASDYTF. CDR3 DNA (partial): TGTGCCAGCAGTCTGGGGGCCTCCGACTACACC.

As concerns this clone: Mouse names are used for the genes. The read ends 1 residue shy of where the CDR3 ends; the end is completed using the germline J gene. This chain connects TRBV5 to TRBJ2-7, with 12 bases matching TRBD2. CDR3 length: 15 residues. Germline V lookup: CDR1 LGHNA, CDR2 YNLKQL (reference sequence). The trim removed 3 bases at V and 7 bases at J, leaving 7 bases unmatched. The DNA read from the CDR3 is TGTGCCAGCAGCCACGACTGGGGGGGCGCGAGGGAACAGTAC. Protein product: CASSHDWGGAREQY. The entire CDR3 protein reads CASSHDWGGAREQYF.

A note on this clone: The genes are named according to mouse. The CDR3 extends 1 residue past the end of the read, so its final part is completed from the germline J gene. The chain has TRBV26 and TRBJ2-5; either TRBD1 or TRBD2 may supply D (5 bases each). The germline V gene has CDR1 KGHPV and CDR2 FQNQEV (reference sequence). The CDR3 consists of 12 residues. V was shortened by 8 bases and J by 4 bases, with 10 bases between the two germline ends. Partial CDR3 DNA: TGTGCCAGCCGCCGGGGCGAAGACACCCAGTAC. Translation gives CASRRGEDTQY. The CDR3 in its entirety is CASRRGEDTQYF.

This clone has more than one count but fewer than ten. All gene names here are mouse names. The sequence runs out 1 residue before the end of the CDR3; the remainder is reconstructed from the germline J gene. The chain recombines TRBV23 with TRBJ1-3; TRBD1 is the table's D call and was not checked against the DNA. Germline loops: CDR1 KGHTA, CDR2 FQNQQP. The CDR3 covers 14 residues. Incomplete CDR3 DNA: TGCTCCAGCAGTCACCGCAGTTCTGGAAATACGCTCTAT. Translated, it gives CSSSHRSSGNTLY. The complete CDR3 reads CSSSHRSSGNTLYF.

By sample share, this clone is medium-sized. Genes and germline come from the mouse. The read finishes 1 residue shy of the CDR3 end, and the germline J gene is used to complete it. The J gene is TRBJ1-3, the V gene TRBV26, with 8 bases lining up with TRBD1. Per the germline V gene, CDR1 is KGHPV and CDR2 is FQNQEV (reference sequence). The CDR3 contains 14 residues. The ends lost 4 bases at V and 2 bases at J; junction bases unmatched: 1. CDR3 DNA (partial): TGTGCCAGCAGTCCGGACAGGGCTGGAAATACGCTCTAT. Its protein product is CASSPDRAGNTLY. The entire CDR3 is CASSPDRAGNTLYF.